Listed below are T cell receptor beta chains from one sample, sequenced in a study of OX40 agonist ivuxolimab in advanced cancers. Clones were sequenced by immunoSEQ multiplex PCR, and TCRdb holds only the in-frame ones, with some missing. The sample records about 77,000 clones, around 91% being singletons. This sample comprised CD4+ or CD8+ T cells sorted from blood, obtained in a trial of the OX40 agonist ivuxolimab. Every receptor here comes from an adult with an advanced solid tumor such as melanoma, head and neck, liver or kidney cancer. The CDR3 runs from the conserved cysteine through the conserved F or W. The D gene is left open where the match is weak. Clone size is stated in some rows and not others, as once, few, many or a class when expanded.

clone_size	d_call	cdr3_length	v_call	j_call	cdr3_nt	cdr3_aa
.	.	9	TRBV7-9	TRBJ1-1	TGTGCCAGCAGCCCGAAAGCTTTCTTT	CASSPKAFF
.	.	14	TRBV19	TRBJ1-5	TGTGCCAGTAGTGTCCTAGTCGGCAATCAGCCCCAGCATTTT	CASSVLVGNQPQHF
.	.	15	TRBV7-2	TRBJ1-3	TGTGCCAGCAGCCCCCGGTCGGGGGCAGAGAACACCATATATTTT	CASSPRSGAENTIYF
once	.	13	TRBV28	TRBJ1-2	TGTGCCAGCAGTTACGGGAATCAGGCAGGGTACACCTTC	CASSYGNQAGYTF
.	.	15	TRBV7-9	TRBJ1-1	TGTGCCAGCAGCTTCCGCGGGGGGTCTCCCACTGAAGCTTTCTTT	CASSFRGGSPTEAFF
.	TRBD2	17	TRBV12-5	TRBJ2-3	TGTGCTAGTGGTTTGGTACGGAGCGGGATAGGACCAGATACGCAGTATTTT	CASGLVRSGIGPDTQYF
once	.	15	TRBV11-3	TRBJ2-3	TGTGCCAGCAGCCCGGACAGTTCGGTTGCAGATACGCAGTATTTT	CASSPDSSVADTQYF
.	.	14	TRBV6-5	TRBJ1-5	TGTGCCAGCAGTCGCCTGGACGGGAATCAGCCCCAGCATTTT	CASSRLDGNQPQHF
.	.	17	TRBV7-8	TRBJ1-2	TGTGCCAGCAGCTTAGTCAGGAGAACACAAAACCTCAAAGGCTACACCTTC	CASSLVRRTQNLKGYTF
.	TRBD2	16	TRBV28	TRBJ2-3	TGTGCCAGCAGTTTGGGACTAGCGGGAGGATCAGATACGCAGTATTTT	CASSLGLAGGSDTQYF
.	.	14	TRBV6-6	TRBJ1-5	TGTGCCAGCAGTTACGCGGGTTCTGTGCAGCCCCAGCATTTT	CASSYAGSVQPQHF
.	TRBD1	15	TRBV7-9	TRBJ1-1	TGTGCCAGCAGCCAAGGGACAGGGATCATCACTGAAGCTTTCTTT	CASSQGTGIITEAFF
.	.	18	TRBV27	TRBJ2-7	TGTGCCAGCAGTTTATCGATGTGGGGGGTTACCACCTACTACGAGCAGTACTTC	CASSLSMWGVTTYYEQYF
.	.	12	TRBV11-3	TRBJ1-2	TGTGCCAGCAGCCAACAGGGCTCTGGCTACACCTTC	CASSQQGSGYTF
.	TRBD1	16	TRBV19	TRBJ2-7	TGTGCCAGGGCCCGGACGGTAAGACAGGGTGCCTACGAGCAGTACTTC	CARARTVRQGAYEQYF
.	.	17	TRBV7-2	TRBJ1-6	TGTGCCAGCAGCTTAGGAGTGGGGGCCCGGGCAAATTCACCCCTCCACTTT	CASSLGVGARANSPLHF
few	TRBD1	15	TRBV7-9	TRBJ1-2	TGTGCCAGCAGCTTAATGGGACAGGGGAGCTATGGCTACACCTTC	CASSLMGQGSYGYTF
.	TRBD1	16	TRBV28	TRBJ2-7	TGTGCCAGCAGTTCAGCAGGGACAGGGGACTTCTACGAGCAGTACTTC	CASSSAGTGDFYEQYF
once	TRBD1	16	TRBV27	TRBJ1-2	TGTGCCAGCAGCCCGAGGACAGGGACTCCTAACTATGGCTACACCTTC	CASSPRTGTPNYGYTF
.	.	14	TRBV7-2	TRBJ1-3	TGTGCCAGCAGTCCGGGTCCTTCAAGGAACACCATATATTTT	CASSPGPSRNTIYF